The 2 T cell receptor beta chains in this list originate from one sample, sequenced in a study of response to subunit inactivated influenza vaccine. TCRdb used MiXCR to reprocess the RT-PCR reads, holding one entry per CDR3 protein. The sample carries about 500,000 distinct CDR3 sequences, 16% recorded once. This sample comprised CD4+ T cells sorted from PBMCs, obtained roughly 24 months after vaccination. All receptors come from a man in his fifties or sixties who received an inactivated influenza vaccine.

The rearrangement joins TRBV30 to TRBJ2-5; D might be TRBD1 (6 bases). V shed 1 base and J shed 5 bases, with 17 bases lying between them. The CDR3 sequence is 15 residues long. Looked up from germline, CDR1 is GTSNPN and CDR2 is SVGIG (reference sequence). Here the CDR3 DNA reads TGTGCCTGGAGTGACCCCCGTAGGGGGTCGGAGACCCAGTACTTC. Protein: CAWSDPRRGSETQYF.

CDR3 loop: CASRPPTGYEQYF. The CDR3 DNA follows: TGTGCCAGCAGACCCCCGACAGGGTACGAGCAGTACTTC. The chain links TRBV28 to TRBJ2-7, with 7 bases that match TRBD1. The CDR3 is 13 amino acids. Germline V gives CDR1 MDHEN, CDR2 SYDVKM. V dropped 6 bases and J dropped 4; count of bases not matched to a gene: 6.